These T cell receptor beta chains were read from a single sample in a study of blood T cell repertoires in COVID-19. Profiling relied on immunoSEQ multiplex PCR, and the TCRdb table lists in-frame clones only, not all of them. The sample includes approximately 300,000 clones, approximately 90% of them seen just once. Sequencing was carried out using peripheral blood. These receptors were obtained from a woman between 45 and 65 years old with active or convalescent COVID-19. The conserved cysteine and the conserved F or W are not part of the CDR3 here.

TRBV4-1	TRBJ2-7	ASSQAEGDYEQY
TRBV5-5	TRBJ1-5	ASSPGENQPQH
TRBV6-5	TRBJ2-2	ASTGTSRTGELF
TRBV5-5	TRBJ2-2	ASSLQGTRLAGELF
TRBV7-9	TRBJ1-2	ASSPPFEGYT
TRBV5-8	TRBJ1-1	ASSLFDRAFMNTEAF
TRBV19	TRBJ1-5	ASSFVGTGASNQPQH
TRBV6-5	TRBJ2-7	ASTPTGKYEQY
TRBV7-2	TRBJ1-5	ASSYYNQPQH
TRBV27	TRBJ1-1	ASRPQGGTEAF
TRBV6-2/TRBV6-3	TRBJ2-1	ASSFTTGWGNEQF
TRBV18	TRBJ2-1	ASSLSGTPPNEQF
TRBV28	TRBJ1-2	ASSSGTGQVGGYT
TRBV29-1	TRBJ2-3	SVGAGGTDTQY
TRBV4-1	TRBJ1-1	ASSPRRSSGTEAF
TRBV19	TRBJ1-1	ASSPGWTEAF
TRBV27	TRBJ2-7	ASSLLGQGPTYEQY
TRBV5-1	TRBJ2-3	ASSLANRLAGGNTDTQY
TRBV27	TRBJ2-7	ASSSRAGYEQY
TRBV25-1	TRBJ1-2	ASSEIGTGDYGYT
TRBV6-2/TRBV6-3	TRBJ2-7	ASSYVGAEQY
TRBV6-1	TRBJ2-4	ASSEGALAKNIQY
TRBV7-2	TRBJ2-1	ASSLASGSVNEQF
TRBV10-3	TRBJ1-1	AISRHEQEGTEAF